The rows below give T cell receptor beta chains drawn from one sample of a study of blood T cell repertoires in COVID-19. TCRdb keeps only in-frame clones here, not all; method: immunoSEQ multiplex PCR. The sample yields about 200,000 clones, about 85% seen once. Source material: PBMCs or T cells enriched from blood (not recorded which). The receptors originated from a man between 35 and 55 years old who had recovered from COVID-19. Both conserved end residues are part of each CDR3.

CDR3 protein	V gene	J gene
CASSLKSRRALVEDTQYF	TRBV7-9	TRBJ2-3
CSVEDLGAGETQYF	TRBV29-1	TRBJ2-5
CASRGQSSGNTIYF	TRBV21-1	TRBJ1-3
CAWSSGQNNQPQHF	TRBV30	TRBJ1-5
CASSLRLAGRSTDTQYF	TRBV11-2	TRBJ2-3
CASSSLDRSYGYTF	TRBV11-3	TRBJ1-2
CASSPRTDATEAFF	TRBV5-1	TRBJ1-1
CASSYSTRGLYEQYF	TRBV6-5	TRBJ2-7
CASSLTSGLSTDTQYF	TRBV7-2	TRBJ2-3
CASSLRLASEQYF	TRBV19	TRBJ2-7